The present TCR beta chain was sequenced within a study of cytomegalovirus exposure and HLA in healthy donors. Notes on the study in general: The majority of TCR sequences were rare, yet some public TCRs appeared in many donors. According to a later analysis, TCR clusters from the first cohort tended to co-occur in the roughly 120 validation repertoires.

With regard to this clone: Antigen unknown.

The CDR3 runs 15 residues. Germline V gene lookup returns CDR1 SNHLY and CDR2 FYNNEI. Trimming left V 5 bases short and J 9 bases short, with 17 bases between. Clones were sequenced by immunoSEQ multiplex PCR, and TCRdb holds only the in-frame ones, with some missing. The sample has some 68,000 clones, roughly 97% seen once. Separation from the roughly 680-subject first cohort characterized the roughly 120-subject validation cohort, to which the donors belonged. This chain joins TRBV2 and TRBJ1-6; D unclear. The TCR originated in a man between 18 and 35 years old in good health and CMV-seronegative. Specimen: PBMCs. In DNA form, the CDR3 reads TGTGCCAGCAGTACCGCCGGGGATTATGTTTCACCCCTCCACTTT. Its protein is CASSTAGDYVSPLHF.